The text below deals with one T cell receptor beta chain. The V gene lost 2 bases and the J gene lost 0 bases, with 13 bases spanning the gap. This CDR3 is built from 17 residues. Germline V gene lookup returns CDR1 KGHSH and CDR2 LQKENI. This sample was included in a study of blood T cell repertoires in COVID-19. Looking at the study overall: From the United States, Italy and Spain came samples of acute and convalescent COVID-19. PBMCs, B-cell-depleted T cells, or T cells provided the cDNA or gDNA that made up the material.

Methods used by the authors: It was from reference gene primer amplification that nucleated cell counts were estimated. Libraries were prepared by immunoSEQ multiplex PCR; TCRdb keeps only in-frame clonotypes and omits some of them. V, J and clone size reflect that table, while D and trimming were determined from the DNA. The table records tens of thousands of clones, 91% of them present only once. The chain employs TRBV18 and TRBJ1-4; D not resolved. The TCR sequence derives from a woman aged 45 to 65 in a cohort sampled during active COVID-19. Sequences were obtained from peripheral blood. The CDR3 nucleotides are TGTGCCAGCTCACCAAAGCGGGAGCCAGCAACTAATGAAAAACTGTTTTTT. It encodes CASSPKREPATNEKLFF.